This T cell receptor beta chain was captured by sequencing in a study of blood T cell repertoires in COVID-19. Study in general: Italy, Spain and the United States were the sources of the convalescent and acute COVID-19 samples. T cells, B-cell-depleted T cells, or PBMCs provided the cDNA or gDNA that served as material.

In the source study's methods: Amplification of reference gene primers provided the estimated nucleated cell counts. Only in-frame clones appear in the TCRdb table, and some are missing; sequencing was by immunoSEQ multiplex PCR. That table gives V, J and clone size, and the DNA gave D and trimming. The profile shows 300,000 or so clones, 80% to 90% of them singletons. The CDR3 has 17 residues. CDR1 is SEHNR, CDR2 FQNEAQ, per germline (reference sequence). V dropped 5 bases and J dropped 3 bases, with 22 bases sitting between them. The rearrangement uses TRBV7-9 and TRBJ1-1, with D possibly matching TRBD1 (5 bases). This TCR was sampled from a man aged 50-59 years with active or convalescent COVID-19. Material: peripheral blood. DNA of the CDR3: TGTGCCAGCAGCGGGCCTTCGGGGACTATTAGGTACACTGAAGCTTTCTTT. Its translation is CASSGPSGTIRYTEAFF.